Listed here are 5 T cell receptor beta chains from one sample, sequenced in a study of post-analysis software for immune sequencing data. Notes on the study in general: Patients showed TRBV5-6, TRBV5-1 and TRBV20-1 among 4 or 5 TRBV segments more frequent than in controls.

No antigen has been assigned to these receptors. Included in the TCR beta cDNA libraries were unique molecular identifiers. A single record per CDR3 protein comes from TCRdb applying MiXCR to the PCR reads. The data contain hundreds of thousands of distinct CDR3 sequences, 53% of them singletons. The sequencing sample was made of blood. The receptors derive from a girl aged 5-17 years with multiple sclerosis.

CDR3 in DNA: TGTGCCAGCAGGCTTGGACAGGGCAATTCACCCCTCCACTTT. Amino acid sequence: CASRLGQGNSPLHF. The chain combines TRBV12-3 or TRBV12-4 with TRBJ1-6, with 8 nucleotides matching TRBD1. The CDR3 runs 14 residues. J was trimmed by 7 bases and V by 6 bases; bases with no gene match: 5.

In its sample, this clonotype was seen a few times. The V gene is TRBV12-3 or TRBV12-4, the J gene TRBJ2-7; 7 positions match TRBD1. The V gene end was trimmed by 4 bases and the J gene end by 2 bases; junction bases not matched to a gene: 5. This CDR3 is built from 14 residues. Here the CDR3 DNA reads TGTGCCAGCAGTTCGGGACAGCAACCCTACGAGCAGTACTTC. Its translation: CASSSGQQPYEQYF.

This rearrangement joins TRBV10-3 to TRBJ1-1; the match to TRBD1 covers 10 bases. Trimming removed 3 bases from V and 5 bases from J; junction bases left unmatched: 3. The CDR3 sequence is 14 residues long. Germline CDR1 is ENHRY and CDR2 is SYGVKD. The CDR3 region has the DNA TGTGCCATCAGTGATGGACAGGGGGTTACTGAAGCTTTCTTT. Translation: CAISDGQGVTEAFF.

The chain joins TRBV3-1 to TRBJ2-7; 9 positions agree with TRBD2. With 0 bases clipped from V and 0 bases from J, the junction kept 6 bases outside the gene matches. Germline V gene lookup returns CDR1 LGHDT and CDR2 YNNKEL (reference sequence). The CDR3 has 17 amino acids. The CDR3 DNA reads as TGTGCCAGCAGCCAAGAGGGACTAGCACTTCGCTCCTACGAGCAGTACTTC. Translation gives CASSQEGLALRSYEQYF.

This clonotype turned up a few times. The genes are TRBV6-5 and TRBJ2-3; tentative D call: TRBD2 (5 bases). V lost 0 bases and J 2 bases, leaving 18 bases between the germline ends. The CDR3 contains 18 residues. Germline V CDR1 and CDR2: MNHEY, SVGAGI. CDR3 sequence (DNA): TGTGCCAGCAGTTACTCGAAGTCCCAGTCGGGGATCACAGATACGCAGTATTTT. Translated, it gives CASSYSKSQSGITDTQYF.